This section outlines one T cell receptor beta chain sequence together with its context. What this receptor recognizes is not known. Per-base qualities were not stored, and no clone one base away is much larger. These data come from a study of T cells in localized non-small cell lung cancer (dated by TCRdb to about 2020). Describing the broader study: The study examined T cell repertoires in 200 to 300 patients with early-stage NSCLC and compared tumors with uninvolved tumor-adjacent lungs. A mean age of approximately 70 years was recorded for the NSCLC patients, of whom around 140 were male and 95 to 110 were female. The cohort consisted of roughly 240 treatment-naive NSCLC patients whose localized lung tumors had been resected. What the study reported, not specific to this receptor: Uninvolved tumor-adjacent lung showed the highest T cell clonality, higher than tumor, which suggests more focused antigenic responses in the adjacent lung. Longer overall survival was associated with higher blood T cell density, whereas shorter survival was associated with higher adjacent-lung clonality. Of the top 100 tumor clones, a median of roughly 56 were detected in paired uninvolved adjacent lung; 28 were also among that lung's top 100. Because multi-region tumor sequencing was not done, intratumor heterogeneity could not be ruled out. Because the study design was exploratory, TCR variables were selected using unadjusted p-values without false-discovery rate correction.

TCR beta CDR3 regions were sequenced from DNA using the immunoSEQ Assay. The paper's processing steps were these. To compute T cell density, TCR beta template counts were normalized to usable DNA, which was estimated by amplifying housekeeping genes. Richness was estimated with the preseqR package, extrapolating to 400,000 templates for PBMC samples and 120,000 templates for tissue samples. Clonality was defined as one minus Pielou's evenness. Tissue-enriched TCRs were identified through differential abundance testing performed on productive amino-acid clonotypes, with a minimum total count of 5 and an alpha of 0.1. Repertoire overlap between compartments was quantified with the Jaccard Index and Morisita Overlap Index. GLIPH clustered TCR beta CDR3s with public tetramer-defined viral CDR3s; viral motifs required at least three viral sequences plus V-gene enrichment. TCRdb limited this immuneACCESS table to in-frame rearrangements with V and J called. A share of clones is missing; checked studies link under half to unresolved V genes, and the rest is unexplained. The D gene and trimming were derived from the DNA, and the V and J assignments and clone size from that table. The sample has 30,000 to 35,000 clones on record, 85% to 90% of them singletons. Around 2.9% of the sample is taken by the ten largest.

At diagnosis, peripheral blood, uninvolved tumor-adjacent lung and tumor were collected and were preserved as a mix of fresh-frozen and FFPE material. For TCR repertoire profiling, the blood samples were analyzed as peripheral blood mononuclear cells. From cysteine to phenylalanine, the CDR3 is 13 amino acids long. The only DNA kept is the CDR3, 39 bases in frame from the first base. CDR1 and CDR2, looked up from the germline V gene, are SGHRS and YFSETQ. V is cut by 0 bases and J by 9 bases, and the space between the germline ends is 10 bases. The sample was peripheral blood, taken before any cancer treatment. This chain joins TRBV5-1 to TRBJ2-1; the best D guess is TRBD2, with 5 bases matching. The receptor was isolated from a female donor of 60 years or more with stage I lung adenocarcinoma. The DNA sequence is TGCGCCAGCAGCTTGGTGGCCGGAGGTGAGCAGTTCTTC. This translates into CASSLVAGGEQFF.